The T cell receptor (beta chain) under discussion was sequenced for a study of STAT5B mutations in CD4+ large granular lymphocyte leukemia. Study findings and constraints: About 26% of private leukemic clonotypes occurred rarely in other patients' non-leukemic repertoires.

Comments on this clone: The target antigen is unknown.

Assay used: immunoSEQ multiplex PCR; TCRdb lists only in-frame clones, some missing. Counted here are some 40,000 clones, roughly 80% occurring once; the ten biggest clones make up approximately 4%. The sequence was obtained from a human donor in good health. The source material was CD4+ T cells from blood buffy coats.

CDR3 sequence reads: CASGPGQGVNQETQYF. Here the CDR3 DNA reads TGTGCCAGCGGACCAGGACAGGGGGTAAATCAAGAGACCCAGTACTTC. The rearrangement uses TRBV7-9 and TRBJ2-5, with TRBD1 matching 10 bases. The CDR3 is made up of 16 amino acids. Germline CDR1 SEHNR, CDR2 FQNEAQ (reference sequence). With 8 bases clipped from V and 2 bases from J, the junction kept 11 bases outside the gene matches.